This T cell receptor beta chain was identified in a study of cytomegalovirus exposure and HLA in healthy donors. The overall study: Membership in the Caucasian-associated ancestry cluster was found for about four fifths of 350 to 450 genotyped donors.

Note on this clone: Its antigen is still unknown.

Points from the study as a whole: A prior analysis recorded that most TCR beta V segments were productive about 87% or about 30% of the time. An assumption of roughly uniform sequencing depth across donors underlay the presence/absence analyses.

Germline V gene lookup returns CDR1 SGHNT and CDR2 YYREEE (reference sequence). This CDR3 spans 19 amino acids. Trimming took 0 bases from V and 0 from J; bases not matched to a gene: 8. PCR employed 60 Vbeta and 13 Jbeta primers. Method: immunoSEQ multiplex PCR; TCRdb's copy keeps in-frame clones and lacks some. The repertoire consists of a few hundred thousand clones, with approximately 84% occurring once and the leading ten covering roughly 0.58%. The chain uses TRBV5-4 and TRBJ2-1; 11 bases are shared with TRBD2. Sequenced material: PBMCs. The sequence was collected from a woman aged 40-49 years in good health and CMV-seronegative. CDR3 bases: TGTGCCAGCAGCTTGGCTTTCGCTAGCGGGGGGAGCTCCTACAATGAGCAGTTCTTC. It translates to CASSLAFASGGSSYNEQFF. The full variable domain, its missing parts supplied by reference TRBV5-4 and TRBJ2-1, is ETGVTQSPTHLIKTRGQQVTLRCSSQSGHNTVSWYQQALGQGPQFIFQYYREEENGRGNFPPRFSGLQFPNYSSELNVNALELDDSALYLCASSLAFASGGSSYNEQFFGPGTRLTVL.